Below are 10 T cell receptor beta chains sequenced from a single sample in a study of OX40 agonist ivuxolimab in advanced cancers. This table comes from immunoSEQ multiplex PCR, and its TCRdb copy is limited to in-frame clones, with some not included. Here the sample spans approximately 76,000 clones, approximately 86% being singletons. This specimen consisted of CD4+ or CD8+ T cells sorted from blood, obtained in a trial of the OX40 agonist ivuxolimab. These receptor sequences come from an adult with an advanced solid tumor such as melanoma, head and neck, liver or kidney cancer.

Here the CDR3 DNA reads TGTGCCAGCAGTTTTACAGGGAGCTCCTACAATGAGCAGTTCTTC. The encoded protein is CASSFTGSSYNEQFF. This chain joins TRBV27 and TRBJ2-1; possibly TRBD1 for D (6 bases). Trimming took 3 bases from V and 0 from J, leaving 9 bases between them. Germline V gives CDR1 MNHEY, CDR2 SMNVEV (reference sequence). There are 15 residues in the CDR3.

CDR3 sequence: CASSQLNRFWTTDTQYF. In DNA, the CDR3 is TGTGCCAGCAGCCAACTTAACCGCTTTTGGACCACAGATACGCAGTATTTT. This chain links TRBV14 with TRBJ2-3, with no clear D. CDR3 length: 17 residues. CDR1 is SGHDN, CDR2 FVKESK, per germline. Trimming took off 2 bases at V and 2 bases at J, with 17 bases between the two ends.

The table lists this clone with a count of one. The chain combines TRBV9 with TRBJ1-3, with no clear D. CDR1 is SGDLS and CDR2 is YYNGEE in the germline V gene. The CDR3 runs 18 residues. V was cut by 0 bases and J by 0 bases, with 16 bases left in between. CDR3 sequence reads: CASSVDIGGLGSGNTIYF. Written as DNA, the CDR3 is TGTGCCAGCAGCGTAGATATAGGAGGCCTGGGCTCTGGAAACACCATATATTTT.

The gene calls are TRBV7-1 and TRBJ2-5; 8 bases match TRBD2. TRBV7-1 carries the ORF label, with uncertain function. Trimming removed 4 bases from V and 4 bases from J; junction bases left unmatched: 11. The CDR3 is 16 amino acids. This CDR3 reads CASSLAGQGTRETQYF. DNA of the CDR3: TGTGCCAGCAGCTTAGCGGGGCAGGGTACTCGAGAGACCCAGTACTTC.

This chain joins TRBV7-2 and TRBJ2-1; D is unclear. This CDR3 spans 14 amino acids. Trimming shortened V by 1 base and J by 4 bases, and 8 bases separated the two germline ends. Per germline, CDR1 SGHTA and CDR2 FQGNSA. The CDR3 DNA sequence: TGTGCCAGCAGCTTAGAGGGCGCGTACAATGAGCAGTTCTTC. This sequence encodes CASSLEGAYNEQFF. Full variable domain (rest looked up from reference TRBV7-2 and TRBJ2-1): GAGVSQSPSNKVTEKGKDVELRCDPISGHTALYWYRQSLGQGLEFLIYFQGNSAPDKSGLPSDRFSAERTGGSVSTLTIQRTQQEDSAVYLCASSLEGAYNEQFFGPGTRLTVL.

The chain employs TRBV18 and TRBJ1-6; TRBD1 is a possible D gene (5 bases). The CDR3 sequence is 13 residues long. Germline lookup yields CDR1 KGHSH and CDR2 LQKENI. Trimming stripped 8 bases from V and 7 bases from J, with 12 bases between. The CDR3 DNA is TGTGCCAGCCGCAGGGAGGGGAATTCACCCCTCCACTTT. Translated, it gives CASRREGNSPLHF.

This clone was picked up a small number of times. The chain joins TRBV11-2 to TRBJ2-7; 7 bases agree with TRBD1. CDR1 and CDR2 (germline): SGHAT, FQNNGV. The CDR3 totals 14 residues. V gave up 5 bases and J gave up 7 bases; unmatched junction bases: 11. CDR3 DNA sequence: TGTGCCAGCAGCAGGGGGCCCTTGATGGAAGAGCAGTACTTC. Translation: CASSRGPLMEEQYF.

The chain uses TRBV10-2 and TRBJ2-1; 9 positions agree with TRBD2. Germline CDR1 WSHSY, CDR2 SAAADI. V was clipped by 4 bases and J by 2 bases; unmatched bases: 3. CDR3 length: 15 residues. The CDR3 is CASSGAGGPYNEQFF. The CDR3 coding sequence is TGCGCCAGCAGTGGAGCGGGGGGCCCCTACAATGAGCAGTTCTTC.

The chain couples TRBV6-1 to TRBJ1-5; possible D gene TRBD1, 5 bases. In germline, CDR1 is MNHNS, CDR2 SASEGT. The CDR3 runs to 14 residues. V lost 10 bases and J lost 0, with 13 bases in between. CDR3 loop: CAIDRGTSNQPQHF. CDR3 DNA: TGTGCCATCGACCGGGGGACTAGCAATCAGCCCCAGCATTTT.

Comments on this clone: An end of the junction differs from the germline gene, which may be a read error. J is TRBJ1-3 and V is TRBV10-3, with TRBD1 matching 8 bases. CDR1 ENHRY and CDR2 SYGVKD come from the germline V gene. The CDR3 runs to 15 residues. The chain's CDR3 is CAISEVGTGGDTIYF. As DNA, the CDR3 is TGTGCCATCAGTGAGGTCGGGACAGGTGGAGACACCATATATTTT.